The 13 T cell receptor beta chains listed next were all sequenced from one sample in a study of cytomegalovirus exposure and HLA in healthy donors. The PCR employed 60 Vbeta primers together with 13 Jbeta primers. Generated by immunoSEQ multiplex PCR, the TCRdb table keeps only in-frame clones and is missing some. The table has about 210,000 clones, 65% to 85% seen once; the top ten hold roughly 1.7%. Sequenced: PBMCs. The receptors were sampled from a man between 40 and 49 years old in good health and CMV-seropositive.

The chain joins TRBV19 to TRBJ1-1; D gene unclear. This CDR3 region has 14 residues. Deletions cut 2 bases from V and 1 base from J, with 8 bases between. Germline CDR1 and CDR2: LNHDA and SQIVND (reference sequence). For the CDR3, the DNA is TGTGCCAGTAGTATACCAGGAGGGAACACTGAAGCTTTCTTT. Protein sequence: CASSIPGGNTEAFF.

The rearrangement uses TRBV10-3 and TRBJ2-2; D ambiguous. Trimming pared 4 bases from V and 0 bases from J, leaving 12 bases between. This CDR3 spans 16 amino acids. Germline CDR1 and CDR2: ENHRY and SYGVKD. The CDR3 here is CAISGGPTANTGELFF. CDR3 nucleotide sequence: TGTGCCATCAGTGGTGGCCCAACCGCGAACACCGGGGAGCTGTTTTTT.

This sequence joins TRBV6-5 and TRBJ1-3; 9 bases are a match to TRBD1. Germline lookup yields CDR1 MNHEY and CDR2 SVGAGI. The CDR3 sequence is 15 residues long. Trimming took 6 bases from V and 0 from J; bases not matched to a gene: 3. CDR3 loop: CASSTTGGSGNTIYF. In DNA form, the CDR3 reads TGTGCCAGCAGCACGACAGGGGGCTCTGGAAACACCATATATTTT.

J is TRBJ2-5 and V is TRBV28; possibly TRBD1 for D (6 bases). This CDR3 is built from 13 residues. Germline loops: CDR1 MDHEN, CDR2 SYDVKM. V was pared by 5 bases and J by 2 bases, with 9 bases between. The chain's CDR3 is CASSRTVQETQYF. The DNA of the CDR3 is TGTGCCAGCAGTCGGACAGTACAAGAGACCCAGTACTTC.

V usage is TRBV19 and J usage is TRBJ2-3; 12 bases align to TRBD1. The germline V gene encodes CDR1 LNHDA and CDR2 SQIVND (reference sequence). Trimming cost V 10 bases and J 4 bases; bases outside gene matches: 15. This CDR3 spans 17 amino acids. The DNA of the CDR3 is TGTGCCACGGGCGATAACCGGGGACAGGGGGCCCCAGATACGCAGTATTTT. This gives the protein CATGDNRGQGAPDTQYF.

This chain joins TRBV5-1 and TRBJ1-2, with D maybe TRBD1 (6 bases). Trimming took 0 bases from V and 8 from J, leaving 8 bases between them. The CDR3 sequence is 12 residues long. Germline assignment: CDR1 SGHRS and CDR2 YFSETQ. The CDR3 sequence is CASSLGTDGYTF. The DNA for the CDR3 is TGCGCCAGCAGCTTGGGGACAGACGGCTACACCTTC.

This chain uses TRBV11-1 with TRBJ2-3; 9 positions match TRBD1. CDR1 and CDR2 from the germline V gene are SGHAT and FQDESV (reference sequence). This CDR3 spans 16 amino acids. V lost 5 bases, J lost 3 bases, and 9 bases stayed unmatched. The CDR3 nucleotides read TGTGCCAGCAGCCGGGACAGGGTAGTTAGAACAGATACGCAGTATTTT. Encoded protein: CASSRDRVVRTDTQYF.

The rearrangement links TRBV5-6 to TRBJ2-7; D uncertain. Between the trimmed V and J ends, which lost 3 bases and 6 bases, there was a span of 13 bases. Germline-derived CDR1 and CDR2 are SGHDT and YYEEEE. This CDR3 is built from 13 residues. CDR3 amino acids: CASSSGPFSEQYF. The CDR3 DNA follows: TGTGCCAGCAGCTCTGGGCCATTCTCCGAGCAGTACTTC. Filled out from reference TRBV5-6 and TRBJ2-7, the complete variable domain reads DAGVTQSPTHLIKTRGQQVTLRCSPKSGHDTVSWYQQALGQGPQFIFQYYEEEERQRGNFPDRFSGHQFPNYSSELNVNALLLGDSALYLCASSSGPFSEQYFGPGTRLTVT.

V usage is TRBV30 and J usage is TRBJ1-2, with D possibly being TRBD1 (5 bases). Germline V lookup: CDR1 GTSNPN, CDR2 SVGIG (reference sequence). Between the trimmed V and J ends, which lost 1 base and 5 bases, there was a span of 11 bases. The CDR3 contains 13 residues. CDR3 protein: CAWSAGRGYGYTF. The DNA for the CDR3 is TGTGCCTGGAGTGCCGGGCGGGGGTATGGCTACACCTTC. Filled out from reference TRBV30 and TRBJ1-2, the complete variable domain reads SQTIHQWPATLVQPVGSPLSLECTVEGTSNPNLYWYRQAAGRGLQLLFYSVGIGQISSEVPQNLSASRPQDRQFILSSKKLLLSDSGFYLCAWSAGRGYGYTFGSGTRLTVV.

The chain has TRBV10-3 and TRBJ1-2, with TRBD1 matching over 8 bases. This CDR3 is 14 amino acids long. Germline CDR1 reads ENHRY; CDR2 reads SYGVKD. V shed 7 bases, J shed 3 bases, and the junction held 7 bases outside the gene matches. In DNA, the CDR3 is TGTGCCATCACCCCGGACAGGGAGGACTATGGCTACACCTTC. Its translation is CAITPDREDYGYTF.

The V and J genes are TRBV11-1 and TRBJ2-2; D gene uncertain. The CDR3 extends over 14 amino acids. CDR1 and CDR2 from the germline V gene are SGHAT and FQDESV (reference sequence). Trimming left V 5 bases short and J 2 bases short, with 9 bases between. The CDR3 protein is CASSLRENTGELFF. The CDR3 DNA follows: TGTGCCAGCAGCCTCCGAGAAAACACCGGGGAGCTGTTTTTT.

V and J are TRBV21-1 and TRBJ2-7; no check of the table's D call, TRBD1, against the DNA was made. TRBV21-1 corresponds to a pseudogene. The CDR3 is 14 amino acids. CDR3 sequence (DNA): TGTGCCAGCAGCAAGGGCACCAACGACAACGAGCAGTACTTC. Its translation: CASSKGTNDNEQYF.

This chain connects TRBV28 to TRBJ2-5, with a possible D match to TRBD2 (5 bases). The V and J ends lost 5 bases and 4 bases respectively, with 17 bases between them. Germline loops: CDR1 MDHEN, CDR2 SYDVKM. There are 15 residues in the CDR3. The CDR3 sequence: CASSPESLGAETQYF. Here the CDR3 DNA reads TGTGCCAGCAGTCCTGAAAGTCTGGGAGCAGAGACCCAGTACTTC. Full variable domain (missing parts from reference TRBV28 and TRBJ2-5): DVKVTQSSRYLVKRTGEKVFLECVQDMDHENMFWYRQDPGLGLRLIYFSYDVKMKEKGDIPEGYSVSREKKERFSLILESASTNQTSMYLCASSPESLGAETQYFGPGTRLLVL.